This passage covers 10 T cell receptor beta chains from one sample sequenced in a study of control samples from healthy donors and cancer patients. The repertoire was sequenced with immunoSEQ multiplex PCR; TCRdb's copy has only in-frame clones and lacks some. The sample consists of 150,000 to 180,000 clones, approximately 96% of them appearing once. The sequenced sample consisted of blood. The receptors were sampled from a man aged 40-50 years in good health.

J is TRBJ1-6 and V is TRBV5-1; tentatively, D is TRBD1 (5 bases). Trimming left V 6 bases short and J 13 bases short, with 20 bases between. The CDR3 has 14 residues. Germline-derived CDR1 and CDR2 are SGHRS and YFSETQ. The CDR3 coding sequence is TGCGCCAGCACGGGGGACCAAAGTGGCGGCCCCCTCCACTTT. Its protein product is CASTGDQSGGPLHF.

The chain couples TRBV19 to TRBJ2-7; D may match TRBD1 or TRBD2 (6 bases each). V was cut by 5 bases and J by 3 bases, with 14 bases left in between. The CDR3 loop spans 14 amino acids. Germline V CDR1 and CDR2: LNHDA, SQIVND (reference sequence). This CDR3 is CASSAAGHFYEQYF. CDR3 coding DNA: TGTGCCAGTAGTGCGGCGGGACATTTCTACGAGCAGTACTTC.

The rearrangement joins TRBV10-3 to TRBJ1-1; perhaps TRBD1 as D (6 bases). CDR1 is ENHRY, CDR2 SYGVKD, per germline. The V end was cut by 2 bases, the J end by 0 bases, with 10 bases between. The CDR3 is made up of 15 amino acids. The CDR3 DNA follows: TGTGCCATCAGTGAGATAGGACAGTTGAACACTGAAGCTTTCTTT. Amino acids: CAISEIGQLNTEAFF.

This clone was recorded once. V and J are TRBV27 and TRBJ1-6; the match to TRBD1 covers 7 bases. This CDR3 comprises 13 residues. The germline CDR1 and CDR2 sequences are MNHEY and SMNVEV (reference sequence). V lost 6 bases and J lost 7; bases outside the gene matches: 3. CDR3 sequence reads: CASRPGQNSPLHF. In nucleotides, the CDR3 is TGTGCCAGCAGGCCGGGACAGAATTCACCCCTCCACTTT.

The genes are TRBV19 and TRBJ1-2, with D maybe TRBD1 (5 bases). V lost 4 bases to trimming and J lost 8 bases, with 14 bases between them. This CDR3 is 13 amino acids long. Germline V lookup: CDR1 LNHDA, CDR2 SQIVND (reference sequence). CDR3 in DNA: TGTGCCAGTAGTACCCTTACAGGAGTCGGCTACACCTTC. Protein sequence: CASSTLTGVGYTF. Full variable domain (rest looked up from reference TRBV19 and TRBJ1-2): DGGITQSPKYLFRKEGQNVTLSCEQNLNHDAMYWYRQDPGQGLRLIYYSQIVNDFQKGDIAEGYSVSREKKESFPLTVTSAQKNPTAFYLCASSTLTGVGYTFGSGTRLTVV.

This clone was seen just once. J is TRBJ2-2 and V is TRBV6-5, with TRBD1 matching over 9 bases. The V segment lost 5 bases and the J segment 2 bases; nucleotides outside the gene matches: 3. CDR1 is MNHEY and CDR2 is SVGAGI in the germline V gene. This CDR3 is 15 amino acids long. The CDR3 reads CASSQDRGNTGELFF. The CDR3 DNA reads TGTGCCAGCAGTCAGGACAGGGGCAACACCGGGGAGCTGTTTTTT.

The CDR3 sequence: CATRGTDTQYF. Here the CDR3 DNA reads TGTGCCACCAGGGGCACAGATACGCAGTATTTT. This chain joins TRBV24-1 and TRBJ2-3; no reliable D call. Germline CDR1 and CDR2: KGHDR and SFDVKD. V lost 7 bases, J lost 1 base, and 2 bases lay in between. The CDR3 runs 11 residues.

The chain links TRBV5-6 to TRBJ2-1, with D perhaps being TRBD1 or TRBD2 (5 bases each). From germline, CDR1 is SGHDT and CDR2 YYEEEE. The CDR3 has 12 amino acids. Trimming left V 1 base short and J 7 bases short, with 6 bases between. The CDR3 reads CASSLWGNEQFF. CDR3 DNA sequence: TGTGCCAGCAGCTTGTGGGGGAATGAGCAGTTCTTC.

The chain carries TRBV2 and TRBJ1-5, with 8 nucleotides matching TRBD1. This CDR3 contains 14 residues. The J segment lost 7 bases and the V segment lost 6 bases, leaving 8 bases of the junction unmatched. Germline V gives CDR1 SNHLY, CDR2 FYNNEI. The CDR3 sequence: CASSPQGAEQPQHF. CDR3 sequence (DNA): TGTGCCAGCAGCCCTCAGGGGGCGGAACAGCCCCAGCATTTT.

V is TRBV5-4 and J is TRBJ2-1; D unclear. Germline V gene sequence: CDR1 SGHNT, CDR2 YYREEE (reference sequence). This CDR3 contains 14 residues. Trimming took 4 bases from V and 0 from J, leaving 8 bases between them. This chain's CDR3 is CASSRLSSYNEQFF. The CDR3 nucleotides are TGTGCCAGCAGCCGGCTGAGCTCCTACAATGAGCAGTTCTTC.